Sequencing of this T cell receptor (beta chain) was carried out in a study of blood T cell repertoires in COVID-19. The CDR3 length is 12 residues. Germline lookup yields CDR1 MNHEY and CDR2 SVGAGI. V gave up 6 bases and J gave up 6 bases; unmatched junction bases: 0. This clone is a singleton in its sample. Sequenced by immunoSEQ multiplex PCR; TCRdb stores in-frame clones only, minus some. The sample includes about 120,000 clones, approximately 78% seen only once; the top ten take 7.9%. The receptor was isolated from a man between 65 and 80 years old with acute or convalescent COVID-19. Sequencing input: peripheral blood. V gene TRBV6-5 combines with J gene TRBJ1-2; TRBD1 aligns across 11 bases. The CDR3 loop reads CASRGQGDGYTF. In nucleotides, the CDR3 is TGTGCCAGCAGGGGACAGGGGGATGGCTACACCTTC.